The rows below give T cell receptor beta chains drawn from one sample of a study of Graves' ophthalmopathy and Graves' hyperthyroidism. In TCRdb, the multiplex PCR reads were re-called with MiXCR into one record per CDR3 protein. The sample has around 1,000,000 distinct CDR3 sequences, about 36% seen once. Sequenced input: peripheral blood or thyroid tissue (not recorded which). All receptors derive from an adult man with Graves' hyperthyroidism. The CDR3 runs from the conserved cysteine through the conserved F or W. The D gene is left open where the match is weak. The size entry is marked missing in some rows and otherwise reads once, few, many or a size class.

D: TRBD1; J: TRBJ2-7; V: TRBV29-1; size: .; length: 17; DNA: TGTGCCAGCAGCGCCGGGACAGGGGGCCACACGCCCTACGAGCAGTACTTC; CDR3: CASSAGTGGHTPYEQYF
D: .; J: TRBJ2-3; V: TRBV2; size: few; length: 11; DNA: TGTGCCAGCACGAGGCAGGGAGCGCAGTATTTT; CDR3: CASTRQGAQYF
D: .; J: TRBJ2-2; V: TRBV29-1; size: .; length: 13; DNA: TGCAGCGTTGCGCGGGAAAGCACCGGGGAGCTGTTTTTT; CDR3: CSVARESTGELFF
D: .; J: TRBJ1-1; V: TRBV12-3/TRBV12-4; size: many; length: 14; DNA: TGTGCCAGCAGTCTCCAGGGTTGGAAGACTGAAGCTTTCTTT; CDR3: CASSLQGWKTEAFF
D: .; J: TRBJ2-5; V: TRBV25-1; size: many; length: 12; DNA: TGTGCCAGCAAAAGGAGAGGGGAGACCCAGTACTTC; CDR3: CASKRRGETQYF
D: TRBD2; J: TRBJ2-7; V: TRBV20-1; size: few; length: 14; DNA: TGCAGTGTTACGGGACTAGCGGGAGGGAACGAGCAGTACTTC; CDR3: CSVTGLAGGNEQYF
D: TRBD1; J: TRBJ2-5; V: TRBV7-6; size: .; length: 15; DNA: TGTGCCAGCAGCTTTCCAGGGGGCAACCAAGAGACCCAGTACTTC; CDR3: CASSFPGGNQETQYF
D: .; J: TRBJ2-2; V: TRBV10-3; size: many; length: 14; DNA: TGTGCCATCAGAAAGGGACAAAACACCGGGGAGCTGTTTTTT; CDR3: CAIRKGQNTGELFF
D: .; J: TRBJ2-7; V: TRBV30; size: few; length: 15; DNA: TGTGCCTGGAGTGGTATTGGTGTCACGTCCTACGAGCAGTACTTC; CDR3: CAWSGIGVTSYEQYF
D: .; J: TRBJ2-7; V: TRBV6-5; size: .; length: 14; DNA: TGTGCCAGCAGTTACTCGAGAGTGGGGAACGAGCAGTACTTC; CDR3: CASSYSRVGNEQYF
D: TRBD1; J: TRBJ2-7; V: TRBV5-1; size: few; length: 16; DNA: TGCGCCAGCAGCTTTACCCGCGGCGACAGGGGCTACGAGCAGTACTTC; CDR3: CASSFTRGDRGYEQYF
D: .; J: TRBJ1-2; V: TRBV5-5; size: many; length: 14; DNA: TGTGCCAGCAGCTTGGACGGACCCCTTTATGGCTACACCTTC; CDR3: CASSLDGPLYGYTF
D: TRBD1; J: TRBJ1-5; V: TRBV6-6; size: few; length: 16; DNA: TGTGCCAGCAGTTACTCGAAGGGGGCAGGGCATCAGCCCCAGCATTTT; CDR3: CASSYSKGAGHQPQHF
D: .; J: TRBJ1-5; V: TRBV19; size: .; length: 19; DNA: TGTGCCAGTAGGCCCGCCCCCAGGAACTTACTGGATAGCAATCAGCCCCAGCATTTT; CDR3: CASRPAPRNLLDSNQPQHF
D: .; J: TRBJ2-7; V: TRBV29-1; size: many; length: 15; DNA: TGCAGCGTTGAGGGTAGGGGCGGCGGGGTCTACGAGCAGTACTTC; CDR3: CSVEGRGGGVYEQYF
D: .; J: TRBJ2-7; V: TRBV12-3/TRBV12-4; size: .; length: 12; DNA: TGTGCCAGCACGAGGACGCTTACGGAGCAGTACTTC; CDR3: CASTRTLTEQYF
D: .; J: TRBJ2-7; V: TRBV7-2; size: .; length: 18; DNA: TGTGCCAGCAGCCCCAAGAGGTCCCTTATACCGAGCTCCTACGAGCAGTACTTC; CDR3: CASSPKRSLIPSSYEQYF
D: .; J: TRBJ1-6; V: TRBV20-1; size: few; length: 14; DNA: TGCAGTGCTAGAGATAGAGAGGGGCCACGGCCCCTCCACTTT; CDR3: CSARDREGPRPLHF
D: .; J: TRBJ2-7; V: TRBV20-1; size: few; length: 14; DNA: TGCAGTGCTAGAGATCTCCGGAGCTCCTACGAGCAGTACTTC; CDR3: CSARDLRSSYEQYF
D: .; J: TRBJ2-2; V: TRBV7-9; size: many; length: 14; DNA: TGTGCCAGCAGTCGGACTGCGGGCACCGGGGAGCTGTTTTTT; CDR3: CASSRTAGTGELFF
D: TRBD1; J: TRBJ1-1; V: TRBV5-6; size: many; length: 15; DNA: TGTGCCAGCAGCTTGGTCGGCAGGGGGGACACTGAAGCTTTCTTT; CDR3: CASSLVGRGDTEAFF
D: TRBD2; J: TRBJ2-7; V: TRBV6-2/TRBV6-3; size: .; length: 14; DNA: TGTGCCAGCAGTCAAAGCGGGGTTTCCTACGAGCAGTACTTC; CDR3: CASSQSGVSYEQYF
D: TRBD2; J: TRBJ2-7; V: TRBV20-1; size: many; length: 15; DNA: TGCAGTGCTAGAGGACAAACGGGTAGCGGGTACGAGCAGTACTTC; CDR3: CSARGQTGSGYEQYF
D: .; J: TRBJ1-1; V: TRBV10-3; size: few; length: 12; DNA: TGTGCCATCAGTGAGGGGGACGGGGAAGCTTTCTTT; CDR3: CAISEGDGEAFF
D: .; J: TRBJ1-1; V: TRBV7-9; size: many; length: 14; DNA: TGTGCCAGCAGCACCTTGACTGAGAACACTGAAGCTTTCTTT; CDR3: CASSTLTENTEAFF
D: .; J: TRBJ2-2; V: TRBV6-6; size: few; length: 16; DNA: TGTGCCAGCAGTTACGGGGCAGGGCGAAACACCGGGGAGCTGTTTTTT; CDR3: CASSYGAGRNTGELFF
D: .; J: TRBJ1-2; V: TRBV7-3; size: .; length: 14; DNA: TGTGCCAGCAGCACCTCCGGGAACCCCTATGGCTACACCTTC; CDR3: CASSTSGNPYGYTF
D: .; J: TRBJ1-5; V: TRBV28; size: few; length: 17; DNA: TGTGCCAGCAGTTTTTATCTTCGCGGACACCGTAATCAGCCCCAGCATTTT; CDR3: CASSFYLRGHRNQPQHF
D: TRBD1; J: TRBJ1-6; V: TRBV12-3/TRBV12-4; size: .; length: 16; DNA: TGTGCCAGCAGTTCAGGGGGTGGCTCCTATAATTCACCCCTCCACTTT; CDR3: CASSSGGGSYNSPLHF
D: .; J: TRBJ1-2; V: TRBV7-9; size: many; length: 16; DNA: TGTGCCAGCAGCTACCCCATGACAGGCGGGAACTATGGCTACACCTTC; CDR3: CASSYPMTGGNYGYTF
D: .; J: TRBJ2-7; V: TRBV7-2; size: .; length: 16; DNA: TGTGCCAGCAGCTCTCCCCGGGACGCAACCTCCTACGAGCAGTACTTC; CDR3: CASSSPRDATSYEQYF
D: .; J: TRBJ2-5; V: TRBV7-2; size: many; length: 13; DNA: TGTGCCAGCAGCTACAGGGATGGGGAGACCCAGTACTTC; CDR3: CASSYRDGETQYF
D: .; J: TRBJ1-1; V: TRBV7-2; size: once; length: 16; DNA: TGTGCCAGCAGCCTACAGGGTTATGACCGTGACACTGAAGCTTTCTTT; CDR3: CASSLQGYDRDTEAFF
D: .; J: TRBJ1-4; V: TRBV2; size: .; length: 13; DNA: TGTGCTAAGAAGGGAGTTACTAATGAAAAACTGTTTTTT; CDR3: CAKKGVTNEKLFF
D: .; J: TRBJ2-6; V: TRBV7-3; size: .; length: 16; DNA: TGTGCCAGCAGCTTATCCCCAATCCCCGGGGCCAACGTCCTGACTTTC; CDR3: CASSLSPIPGANVLTF
D: .; J: TRBJ2-7; V: TRBV20-1; size: few; length: 13; DNA: TGCAGTGCTAGCCCTGGTTGGGGGTACGAGCAGTACTTC; CDR3: CSASPGWGYEQYF
D: .; J: TRBJ1-4; V: TRBV20-1; size: many; length: 12; DNA: TGCAGGACTGGGACGGCGGGTGAAAAACTGTTTTTT; CDR3: CRTGTAGEKLFF
D: TRBD1; J: TRBJ1-2; V: TRBV20-1; size: many; length: 13; DNA: TGCAGTGCTCCAAACGGACAGGGTTTTGGCTACACCTTC; CDR3: CSAPNGQGFGYTF
D: .; J: TRBJ2-5; V: TRBV12-3/TRBV12-4; size: few; length: 13; DNA: TGTGCCAGCAACCTCCGGGAGCAAGAGACCCAGTACTTC; CDR3: CASNLREQETQYF
D: .; J: TRBJ1-5; V: TRBV7-2; size: many; length: 15; DNA: TGTGCCAGCAGCGGGTGGGGGGTAGGCAATCAGCCCCAGCATTTT; CDR3: CASSGWGVGNQPQHF
D: TRBD2; J: TRBJ2-5; V: TRBV11-2; size: many; length: 16; DNA: TGTGCCAGCAGCTTATCTAGCGGGAGGCTTCAAGAGACCCAGTACTTC; CDR3: CASSLSSGRLQETQYF
D: TRBD2; J: TRBJ2-5; V: TRBV12-5; size: few; length: 15; DNA: TGTGCTAGTGGTTTCGGAGCGGGGATCCAAGAGACCCAGTACTTC; CDR3: CASGFGAGIQETQYF
D: .; J: TRBJ2-6; V: TRBV10-3; size: many; length: 17; DNA: TGTGCCATCAGTGAAGGGACACCTTCCTCTGGGGCCAACGTCCTGACTTTC; CDR3: CAISEGTPSSGANVLTF
D: .; J: TRBJ2-6; V: TRBV5-4; size: .; length: 15; DNA: TGTGCCAGCAGCAGATCCGGGACTGGGGCCAACGTCCTGACTTTC; CDR3: CASSRSGTGANVLTF
D: TRBD1; J: TRBJ1-1; V: TRBV19; size: few; length: 17; DNA: TGTGCCAGTAGTAAAAACCTCGGGACAGGGGGGAGGACTGAAGCTTTTTTT; CDR3: CASSKNLGTGGRTEAFF
D: TRBD2; J: TRBJ2-5; V: TRBV11-2; size: .; length: 13; DNA: TGTGCCACCGTGACTAGCGTCCGGGAGACCCAGTACTTC; CDR3: CATVTSVRETQYF
D: .; J: TRBJ1-3; V: TRBV7-9; size: .; length: 17; DNA: TGTGCCAGCAGCTCCCGGCCGGGAAGGGAGGACGGAAACACCATATATTTT; CDR3: CASSSRPGREDGNTIYF
D: .; J: TRBJ2-5; V: TRBV15; size: many; length: 11; DNA: TGTGCCACCAGCTTTTCGGAGACCCAGTACTTC; CDR3: CATSFSETQYF
D: TRBD1; J: TRBJ1-1; V: TRBV10-3; size: few; length: 14; DNA: TGTGCCAGCAGACCACTGACAGGGGGGACTGAAGCTTTCTTT; CDR3: CASRPLTGGTEAFF
D: .; J: TRBJ1-1; V: TRBV9; size: .; length: 12; DNA: TGTGCCACCAACCCCAGGAACACTGAAGCTTTCTTT; CDR3: CATNPRNTEAFF
D: TRBD1; J: TRBJ2-7; V: TRBV7-8; size: many; length: 14; DNA: TGTGCCAGCAGCTACCGGGACAGGGACCACGAGCAGTACTTC; CDR3: CASSYRDRDHEQYF
D: TRBD1; J: TRBJ2-7; V: TRBV12-3/TRBV12-4; size: few; length: 13; DNA: TGTGCCAGCAGTGGGACAGGGAAGAACGAGCAGTACTTC; CDR3: CASSGTGKNEQYF
D: TRBD2; J: TRBJ2-7; V: TRBV7-2; size: few; length: 14; DNA: TGTGCCAGCACAAGTAGCGGGATCTCCTACGAGCAGTACTTC; CDR3: CASTSSGISYEQYF
D: TRBD1; J: TRBJ1-5; V: TRBV20-1; size: few; length: 14; DNA: TGCAGTGCTTGGACAGGCAATAGCAATCAGCCCCAGCATTTT; CDR3: CSAWTGNSNQPQHF
D: .; J: TRBJ1-5; V: TRBV10-3; size: .; length: 14; DNA: TGTGCCATCAGTGAGGGCACTACTAATCAGCCCCAGCATTTT; CDR3: CAISEGTTNQPQHF
D: .; J: TRBJ2-5; V: TRBV15; size: many; length: 16; DNA: TGTGCCACCAGCAGAGATCTCCGCCGGCCTTTGGAGACCCAGTACTTC; CDR3: CATSRDLRRPLETQYF
D: TRBD1; J: TRBJ2-7; V: TRBV12-3/TRBV12-4; size: .; length: 13; DNA: TGTGCCAGCAGTCGAATGACAGGGTACGAGCAGTACTTC; CDR3: CASSRMTGYEQYF
D: TRBD1; J: TRBJ2-7; V: TRBV4-1; size: few; length: 15; DNA: TGCGCCAGCAGCCAAGAGGGGACAGGGCTCTACGAGCAGTACTTC; CDR3: CASSQEGTGLYEQYF
D: .; J: TRBJ1-1; V: TRBV14; size: .; length: 18; DNA: TGTGCCAGCAGAAAAAGATTATCAGACGCAGACATGAACACTGAAGCTTTCTTT; CDR3: CASRKRLSDADMNTEAFF
D: .; J: TRBJ1-3; V: TRBV28; size: few; length: 13; DNA: TGTGCCAGCACCACGGATCGTCGAGACACCATATATTTT; CDR3: CASTTDRRDTIYF